This T cell receptor (beta chain) appears in the sequencing data of a study of shared clonotypes between healthy human individuals. The data were produced by immunoSEQ multiplex PCR, yet TCRdb's version contains in-frame clones alone and is incomplete. Among about a million clones listed, around 77% were seen once. The CDR3 is made up of 13 amino acids. Trimming removed 6 bases from V and 4 bases from J; junction bases left unmatched: 5. CDR1 is KGHSH, CDR2 LQKENI, per germline. Adult Caucasians living in Nashville, Tennessee made up all of the donors. The chain couples TRBV18 to TRBJ1-2, with 7 bases matching TRBD1. The receptor comes from a man aged 18-30 years in good health. Some clones in this sample may be carry-over from other donors' samples. Sample: memory CD4+ T cells from PBMCs. The subset here: CD45RA-negative fraction. This CDR3 reads CASSDRVIYGYTF. In DNA form, the CDR3 reads TGTGCCAGCTCCGACAGGGTAATCTATGGCTACACCTTC.